These 9 T cell receptor beta chains share one sample of origin, sequenced in a study of Graves' ophthalmopathy and Graves' hyperthyroidism. The TCR beta CDR3 regions underwent amplification from RNA transcripts. HTBI primers were used in a first-round RT-PCR, which preceded a second-round multiplex PCR. MiXCR was run by TCRdb on the multiplex PCR reads, yielding one entry per CDR3 protein. The data contain approximately 500,000 distinct CDR3 sequences, around 14% of them singletons. Sequences were obtained from blood. Receptors were obtained from a woman in her twenties or thirties with Graves' ophthalmopathy.

Of note for this clonotype: A much larger clone lies one base from this, so it may be a read error. Because the CDR3's place on the DNA is in doubt, the DNA is left out and the CDR3 is given as listed by TCRdb. The genes are TRBV28 and TRBJ2-5; TRBD2 is the table's D call and was not checked against the DNA. The CDR3 has 18 amino acids, counting both end residues. Germline-derived CDR1 and CDR2 are MDHEN and SYDVKM. The CDR3 region is CASILGGGRAESQETQYF.

This chain joins TRBV2 and TRBJ2-5, with 7 bases lining up with TRBD2. CDR1 SNHLY and CDR2 FYNNEI come from the germline V gene. The CDR3 extends over 13 amino acids. V gave up 9 bases and J gave up 5 bases; unmatched junction bases: 9. The CDR3 region has the DNA TGTGCCAGAGAGGTGGGGGGGACCGAGACCCAGTACTTC. Translation: CAREVGGTETQYF.

This clonotype was seen many times. CDR3 residues: CASSYPTPYQETQYF. CDR3 in DNA: TGTGCCAGCAGTTACCCTACACCGTACCAAGAGACCCAGTACTTC. This sequence joins TRBV2 and TRBJ2-5; D is undetermined. CDR1 SNHLY and CDR2 FYNNEI come from the germline V gene. The CDR3 covers 15 residues. With 5 bases removed from V and 0 bases from J, the gap between germline ends came to 13 bases.

This clonotype was counted many times. The CDR3 sequence: CAWIGVGDGIFGEAFF. The CDR3 region has the DNA TGTGCCTGGATCGGGGTTGGGGACGGAATTTTTGGTGAAGCTTTCTTT. The chain combines TRBV30 with TRBJ1-1, with D perhaps matching TRBD1 (5 bases). The CDR3 is 16 residues long. V was pared by 4 bases and J by 7 bases, with 25 bases between. Per the germline V gene, CDR1 is GTSNPN and CDR2 is SVGIG (reference sequence).

V is TRBV2 and J is TRBJ1-6, with 10 bases aligning to TRBD1. This CDR3 region has 16 residues. Germline CDR1 is SNHLY and CDR2 is FYNNEI. With V trimmed by 6 bases and J by 5 bases, 7 bases remained unmatched. The DNA of the CDR3 is TGTGCCAGCAGGGACCCGGACAGGGGGGATAATTCACCCCTCCACTTT. Residues: CASRDPDRGDNSPLHF.

At least ten counts were recorded for this clonotype. V gene TRBV20-1 combines with J gene TRBJ2-5; the D gene is possibly TRBD2 (5 bases). The V end lost 6 bases, the J end lost 2 bases, and 16 bases lay between the germline ends. Germline V gene data show CDR1 as DFQATT and CDR2 as SNEGSKA (reference sequence). The CDR3 is made up of 14 amino acids. CDR3 DNA: TGCAGTGCGTTGAGGACTGGGCGGCAAGAGACCCAGTACTTC. Encoded protein: CSALRTGRQETQYF.

This clonotype was observed many times. The chain is built from TRBV6-2 or TRBV6-3 and TRBJ2-7; the match to TRBD1 covers 8 bases. The CDR3 contains 16 residues. CDR1 and CDR2 (germline): MNHEY, SVGEGT. The ends lost 6 bases at V and 2 bases at J; junction bases unmatched: 12. In DNA, the CDR3 is TGTGCCAGCAGATCGATCCGGACAGGGCGTGCCTACGAGCAGTACTTC. Translated: CASRSIRTGRAYEQYF.

This clonotype appeared many times. The chain joins TRBV20-1 to TRBJ1-2; 8 nucleotides line up with TRBD1. The CDR3 sequence is 16 residues long. Germline-derived CDR1 and CDR2 are DFQATT and SNEGSKA (reference sequence). Trimming took 0 bases from V and 4 from J; bases not matched to a gene: 10. The CDR3 DNA sequence: TGCAGTGCTAGAGATGATGGACAGGGACTACTCTATGGCTACACCTTC. Encoded protein: CSARDDGQGLLYGYTF.

About this clonotype: A much more abundant neighbour one base away suggests this may be a read error. It is likely a read error, because the conserved phenylalanine at the end of the CDR3 is missing. The genes are TRBV27 and TRBJ2-7; D is uncertain. Trimming took off 3 bases at V and 5 bases at J, with 14 bases between the two ends. Germline-derived CDR1 and CDR2 are MNHEY and SMNVEV (reference sequence). The CDR3 is made up of 14 amino acids. DNA for the CDR3: TGTGCCAGCAGTTTCAACGGTTTGGGGAACGAGCAGTACTTG. Its translation is CASSFNGLGNEQYL.